These T cell receptor beta chains were read from a single sample in a study of cytomegalovirus exposure and HLA in healthy donors. Repertoires were generated with immunoSEQ multiplex PCR, while TCRdb's copy carries only in-frame clones and drops some. The table lists some 110,000 clones, over 65% of them singletons, with more than 8% in the top ten. The sequenced sample was PBMCs. The receptors come from a man in his forties in good health and CMV-seropositive. The CDR3 runs from the conserved cysteine through the conserved F or W. Each record gives: D gene, clone size, J gene, V gene, CDR3 DNA, CDR3 protein. A D gene is named only where the DNA matches it firmly. Where a row states a size, it is once, few, many or the class of an expanded clone; other rows omit it.

d_call: NA; clone_size: NA; j_call: TRBJ1-6; v_call: TRBV15; cdr3_nt: TGTGCCACCAGCAGAGACAGGCAGTCTGCTAATTCACCCCTCCACTTT; cdr3_aa: CATSRDRQSANSPLHF
d_call: TRBD1; clone_size: NA; j_call: TRBJ2-7; v_call: TRBV4-2; cdr3_nt: TGTGCCAGCAGCCAAGAATCCGGGACAGGGACCTACGAGCAGTACTTC; cdr3_aa: CASSQESGTGTYEQYF
d_call: TRBD1; clone_size: once; j_call: TRBJ1-5; v_call: TRBV4-3; cdr3_nt: TGCGCCAGCACCCAGGACAGGAGCTACAATCAGCCCCAGCATTTT; cdr3_aa: CASTQDRSYNQPQHF
d_call: TRBD2; clone_size: NA; j_call: TRBJ2-3; v_call: TRBV19; cdr3_nt: TGTGCCAGTGCTAGCGGGAGGGCCTTAAGCACAGATACGCAGTATTTT; cdr3_aa: CASASGRALSTDTQYF
d_call: TRBD1; clone_size: once; j_call: TRBJ2-1; v_call: TRBV9; cdr3_nt: TGTGCCAGCAGCGAGACAGGGATCTACAATGAGCAGTTCTTC; cdr3_aa: CASSETGIYNEQFF
d_call: NA; clone_size: few; j_call: TRBJ2-1; v_call: TRBV9; cdr3_nt: TGTGCCAGCAGCGGCGAAGGGAGCTCCTACAATGAGCAGTTCTTC; cdr3_aa: CASSGEGSSYNEQFF
d_call: NA; clone_size: NA; j_call: TRBJ2-5; v_call: TRBV10-3; cdr3_nt: TGTGCCTCGGAGCGTAGAGGTCTGCTACAAGAGACCCAGTACTTC; cdr3_aa: CASERRGLLQETQYF
d_call: TRBD1; clone_size: NA; j_call: TRBJ1-5; v_call: TRBV6-5; cdr3_nt: TGTGCCAGCAGCGACAGGGGATGGAATCAGCCCCAGCATTTT; cdr3_aa: CASSDRGWNQPQHF
d_call: NA; clone_size: NA; j_call: TRBJ2-1; v_call: TRBV29-1; cdr3_nt: TGCAGCGTTGAAGCCGGAACAGGAGCCTCCTACAATGAGCAGTTCTTC; cdr3_aa: CSVEAGTGASYNEQFF
d_call: NA; clone_size: once; j_call: TRBJ2-3; v_call: TRBV5-1; cdr3_nt: TGCGCCAGCAGCTTGGGCAAGCCCACAGATACGCAGTATTTT; cdr3_aa: CASSLGKPTDTQYF
d_call: NA; clone_size: medium-sized; j_call: TRBJ1-1; v_call: TRBV7-8; cdr3_nt: TGTGCCAGCAGCTTACCCAGGGCTGATGAAGCTTTCTTT; cdr3_aa: CASSLPRADEAFF
d_call: NA; clone_size: few; j_call: TRBJ2-3; v_call: TRBV5-5; cdr3_nt: TGTGCCAGCAGCTCAGGGTACACAGATACGCAGTATTTT; cdr3_aa: CASSSGYTDTQYF
d_call: NA; clone_size: once; j_call: TRBJ2-4; v_call: TRBV2; cdr3_nt: TGTGCCAGCAGCGGAACCCTAGCCAAAAACAGTCAGTACTTC; cdr3_aa: CASSGTLAKNSQYF
d_call: NA; clone_size: few; j_call: TRBJ1-1; v_call: TRBV30; cdr3_nt: TGTGCCTGGAGCCAGGGTAACACTGAAGCTTTCTTT; cdr3_aa: CAWSQGNTEAFF
d_call: TRBD2; clone_size: once; j_call: TRBJ2-1; v_call: TRBV5-4; cdr3_nt: TGTGCCAGCAGCTGGGGGACTACCTCCCTCAATGAGCAGTTCTTC; cdr3_aa: CASSWGTTSLNEQFF
d_call: TRBD2; clone_size: NA; j_call: TRBJ2-3; v_call: TRBV29-1; cdr3_nt: TGCAGCGTTGAAGGTGGAGCGGGAGGGAAAACAGATACGCAGTATTTT; cdr3_aa: CSVEGGAGGKTDTQYF
d_call: TRBD1; clone_size: once; j_call: TRBJ2-7; v_call: TRBV4-3; cdr3_nt: TGCGCCAGCAGCCCCGGACAGGGAGGTACCTACGAGCAGTACTTC; cdr3_aa: CASSPGQGGTYEQYF
d_call: NA; clone_size: NA; j_call: TRBJ2-7; v_call: TRBV19; cdr3_nt: TGTGCCAGTAGTTTACCCGGGACTGGGGCCTACGAGCAGTACTTC; cdr3_aa: CASSLPGTGAYEQYF
d_call: TRBD1; clone_size: NA; j_call: TRBJ1-3; v_call: TRBV4-1; cdr3_nt: TGCGCCAGCAGCCAAACAGGGGGCTCTGGAAACACCATATATTTT; cdr3_aa: CASSQTGGSGNTIYF
d_call: NA; clone_size: NA; j_call: TRBJ2-3; v_call: TRBV29-1; cdr3_nt: TGCAGCGTGGGCTTAGCGGTTAGCACAGATACGCAGTATTTT; cdr3_aa: CSVGLAVSTDTQYF
d_call: NA; clone_size: few; j_call: TRBJ2-7; v_call: TRBV7-2; cdr3_nt: TGTGCCAGCAGCTTAGTTGAGGGCATAGGGTACGAGCAGTACTTC; cdr3_aa: CASSLVEGIGYEQYF
d_call: NA; clone_size: NA; j_call: TRBJ1-4; v_call: TRBV28; cdr3_nt: TGTGTCGTACGAGGGCCTTTGGAAAAACTGTTTTTT; cdr3_aa: CVVRGPLEKLFF
d_call: NA; clone_size: NA; j_call: TRBJ2-3; v_call: TRBV21-1; cdr3_nt: TGTGCCAGCAGCAAAATGATTAGCGGGAGAACCTATTCTAACGCAGATACGCAGTATTTT; cdr3_aa: CASSKMISGRTYSNADTQYF
d_call: NA; clone_size: NA; j_call: TRBJ2-7; v_call: TRBV28; cdr3_nt: TGTGCCAGCAGTTCAAATGGACACCCACAGCCCTACGAGCAGTACTTC; cdr3_aa: CASSSNGHPQPYEQYF
d_call: TRBD2; clone_size: NA; j_call: TRBJ2-7; v_call: TRBV5-1; cdr3_nt: TGCGCCAGCAGTTTGGTAGTAGCGGGAGCCTACGAGCAGTACTTC; cdr3_aa: CASSLVVAGAYEQYF
d_call: TRBD2; clone_size: few; j_call: TRBJ2-7; v_call: TRBV9; cdr3_nt: TGTGCCAGCAGCGGCACTAGCGGCTCCTACGAGCAGTACTTC; cdr3_aa: CASSGTSGSYEQYF
d_call: TRBD2; clone_size: NA; j_call: TRBJ2-3; v_call: TRBV5-4; cdr3_nt: TGTGCCAGCAGCTCCCCTTTAGCGGGAGGGCCAGATACGCAGTATTTT; cdr3_aa: CASSSPLAGGPDTQYF
d_call: TRBD1; clone_size: NA; j_call: TRBJ2-5; v_call: TRBV7-9; cdr3_nt: TGTGCCAGCAGCGGCGGACAGGGGGCGAACCAAGAGACCCAGTACTTC; cdr3_aa: CASSGGQGANQETQYF
d_call: NA; clone_size: once; j_call: TRBJ2-1; v_call: TRBV5-8; cdr3_nt: TGTGCCAGCAGCTTGGCCGGGTTAGCGGCCAATGAGCAGTTCTTC; cdr3_aa: CASSLAGLAANEQFF
d_call: NA; clone_size: NA; j_call: TRBJ1-5; v_call: TRBV6-5; cdr3_nt: TGTGCCAGCAGCGAGCAGGGGTCTAGCAATCAGCCCCAGCATTTT; cdr3_aa: CASSEQGSSNQPQHF
d_call: TRBD1; clone_size: few; j_call: TRBJ1-1; v_call: TRBV27; cdr3_nt: TGTGCCAGCAGTTCCACAGGGGGCACTGAAGCTTTCTTT; cdr3_aa: CASSSTGGTEAFF
d_call: NA; clone_size: NA; j_call: TRBJ2-5; v_call: TRBV19; cdr3_nt: TGTGCCAGTAGTATAGTAGTAGGGGAAGAGACCCAGTACTTC; cdr3_aa: CASSIVVGEETQYF
d_call: NA; clone_size: NA; j_call: TRBJ2-3; v_call: TRBV11-2; cdr3_nt: TGTGCCAGCAGCTTAGGCGTTACAGGCACAGATACGCAGTATTTT; cdr3_aa: CASSLGVTGTDTQYF
d_call: TRBD1; clone_size: NA; j_call: TRBJ2-7; v_call: TRBV2; cdr3_nt: TGTGCCAGCAGTGACCAGGGGGCGATCTACGAGCAGTACTTC; cdr3_aa: CASSDQGAIYEQYF
d_call: TRBD2; clone_size: NA; j_call: TRBJ2-2; v_call: TRBV28; cdr3_nt: TGTGCCAGCAGTTTATATGCGGGCCCGGGACTACAACATGGGGAGCTGTTTTTT; cdr3_aa: CASSLYAGPGLQHGELFF
d_call: TRBD1; clone_size: NA; j_call: TRBJ1-5; v_call: TRBV28; cdr3_nt: TGTGCCAGCAGAGGCAGGGGGCGAAGCAATCAGCCCCAGCATTTT; cdr3_aa: CASRGRGRSNQPQHF
d_call: TRBD2; clone_size: NA; j_call: TRBJ2-3; v_call: TRBV28; cdr3_nt: TGTGCCAGCAGCCTTAGCGGGAGGGCGGGAGATACGCAGTATTTT; cdr3_aa: CASSLSGRAGDTQYF
d_call: TRBD1; clone_size: NA; j_call: TRBJ1-4; v_call: TRBV14; cdr3_nt: TGTGCCAGCAGCCAGTATCACAGGGGGCCCGAAAAACTGTTTTTT; cdr3_aa: CASSQYHRGPEKLFF
d_call: NA; clone_size: few; j_call: TRBJ1-2; v_call: TRBV5-5; cdr3_nt: TGTGCCAGCAGCCCGGCAGCGGATGGCTACACCTTC; cdr3_aa: CASSPAADGYTF
d_call: TRBD1; clone_size: NA; j_call: TRBJ2-1; v_call: TRBV7-9; cdr3_nt: TGTGCCAGCAGCTTAGGGACAGGGTTCTACAATGAGCAGTTCTTC; cdr3_aa: CASSLGTGFYNEQFF
d_call: NA; clone_size: NA; j_call: TRBJ2-5; v_call: TRBV21-1; cdr3_nt: TGTGCCAGCAGCTCCCCCCGACTTCTAGCGGGGGGGTCTGAGACCCAGTACTTC; cdr3_aa: CASSSPRLLAGGSETQYF
d_call: TRBD2; clone_size: NA; j_call: TRBJ2-7; v_call: TRBV7-9; cdr3_nt: TGTGCCAGCAGCTCCCCTGCCAGCGGGAGAACCTACGAGCAGTACTTC; cdr3_aa: CASSSPASGRTYEQYF
d_call: TRBD1; clone_size: NA; j_call: TRBJ2-1; v_call: TRBV19; cdr3_nt: TGTGCCAGTAGTATAGACCGGACAGGGTTGTATGAGCAGTTCTTC; cdr3_aa: CASSIDRTGLYEQFF
d_call: NA; clone_size: NA; j_call: TRBJ2-5; v_call: TRBV28; cdr3_nt: TGTGCCAGCAGACTACTTCAAGAGACCCAGTACTTC; cdr3_aa: CASRLLQETQYF
d_call: NA; clone_size: NA; j_call: TRBJ2-5; v_call: TRBV6-5; cdr3_nt: TGTGCCAGCCTCAGGGGAGAGACCCAGTACTTC; cdr3_aa: CASLRGETQYF
d_call: TRBD2; clone_size: few; j_call: TRBJ2-5; v_call: TRBV11-3; cdr3_nt: TGTGCCAGCAGCTTAGATCCTCTAGCGGGTCAAGAGACCCAGTACTTC; cdr3_aa: CASSLDPLAGQETQYF
d_call: NA; clone_size: NA; j_call: TRBJ1-6; v_call: TRBV30; cdr3_nt: TGTGCCTGGAGTGTGGGTACCGGCGGTGAACTCCACTTT; cdr3_aa: CAWSVGTGGELHF
d_call: TRBD2; clone_size: NA; j_call: TRBJ2-5; v_call: TRBV7-2; cdr3_nt: TGTGCCAGCAGCTTCTTGGGACTAGCGGGGGGGACCCAGTACTTC; cdr3_aa: CASSFLGLAGGTQYF
d_call: TRBD1; clone_size: NA; j_call: TRBJ1-6; v_call: TRBV5-1; cdr3_nt: TGCGCCAGCTACTCCGGGACAGAAAATTCACCCCTCCACTTT; cdr3_aa: CASYSGTENSPLHF
d_call: NA; clone_size: NA; j_call: TRBJ1-2; v_call: TRBV19; cdr3_nt: TGTGCCAGTAGTATCCCGGGGGGGAACTATGGCTACACCTTC; cdr3_aa: CASSIPGGNYGYTF
d_call: NA; clone_size: NA; j_call: TRBJ1-2; v_call: TRBV7-6; cdr3_nt: TGTGCCAGCAGCGCCCCCGCGGGCTATGGCTACACCTTC; cdr3_aa: CASSAPAGYGYTF
d_call: NA; clone_size: NA; j_call: TRBJ2-4; v_call: TRBV27; cdr3_nt: TGTGCCAGCAGTTCCCTAGGTGCCCCTCTAGCCAAAAACATTCAGTACTTC; cdr3_aa: CASSSLGAPLAKNIQYF